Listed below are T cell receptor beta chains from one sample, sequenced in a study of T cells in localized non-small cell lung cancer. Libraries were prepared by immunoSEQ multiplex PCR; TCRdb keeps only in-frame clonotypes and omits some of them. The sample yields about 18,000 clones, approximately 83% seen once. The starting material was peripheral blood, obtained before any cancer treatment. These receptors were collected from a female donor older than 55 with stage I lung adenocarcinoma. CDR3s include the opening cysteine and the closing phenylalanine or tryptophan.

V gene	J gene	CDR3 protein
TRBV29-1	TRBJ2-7	CSAWTGAYEQYF
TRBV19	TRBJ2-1	CASSKDRLVEVF
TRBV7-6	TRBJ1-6	CASSLGQSNSPLHF
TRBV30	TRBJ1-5	CAWSVKGRGGNQPQHF
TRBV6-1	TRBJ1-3	CASSEAPYSGNTIYF
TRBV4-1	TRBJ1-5	CASSQNRGSNQPQHF
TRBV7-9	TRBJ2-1	CASTLEQGNEQFF
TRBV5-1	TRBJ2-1	CASSLFYRGGMDEQFF
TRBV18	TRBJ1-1	CASYLTNTEAFF
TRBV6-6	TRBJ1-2	CASSYDGGQGVGYTF
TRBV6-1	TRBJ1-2	CASSDGTGLRGYTF
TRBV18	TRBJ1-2	CASSPASGATFGYTF
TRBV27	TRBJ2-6	CASSSRGRGANVLTF
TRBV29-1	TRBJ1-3	CSVVRGAGNTIYF
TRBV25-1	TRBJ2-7	CASGFTGSYEQYF
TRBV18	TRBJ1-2	CASSPSRDSGYTF
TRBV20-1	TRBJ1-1	CSARGYTEAFF
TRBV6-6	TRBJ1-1	CASSYGQVNTEAFF
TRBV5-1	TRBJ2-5	CASSLGNTPEGETQYF
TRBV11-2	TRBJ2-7	CASSLLGQGTSYEQYF
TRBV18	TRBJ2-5	CASSLLPSKRETQYF
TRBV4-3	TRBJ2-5	CASSQDGRGGRETQYF
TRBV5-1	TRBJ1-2	CASSQQGNNYGYTF
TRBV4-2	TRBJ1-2	CASSHVPGQGTNYGYTF
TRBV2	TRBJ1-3	CASNIGTSAGNTIYF
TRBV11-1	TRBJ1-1	CASSLAVSQNTEAFF
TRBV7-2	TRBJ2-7	CASSPFGQTSYEQYF
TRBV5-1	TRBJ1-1	CASSLDRVTEAFF
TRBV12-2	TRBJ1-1	CASPSGPAFF
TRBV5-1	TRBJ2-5	CASSLAWKETQYF
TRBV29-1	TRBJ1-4	CSVGIFNEKLFF
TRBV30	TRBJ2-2	CAWSSYEELFF
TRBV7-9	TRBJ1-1	CASRPGPAEAFF
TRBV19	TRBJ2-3	CASGAAGAGGDTQYF
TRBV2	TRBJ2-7	CASSALAGEYEQYF
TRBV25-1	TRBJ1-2	CASIATKQGDYGYTF
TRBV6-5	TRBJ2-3	CASSSHMQDTQYF
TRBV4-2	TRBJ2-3	CASSFPSGEDTQYF
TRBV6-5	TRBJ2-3	CASSYFSTDTQYF
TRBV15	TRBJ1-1	CATSRDRTGRAFF
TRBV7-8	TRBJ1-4	CASSSPGQGATNEKLFF
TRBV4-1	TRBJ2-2	CASSQGSRVAGTTGELFF
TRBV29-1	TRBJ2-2	CSVETDRVNTGELFF
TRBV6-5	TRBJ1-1	CASSYWTGVVAEAFF
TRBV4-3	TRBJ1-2	CASSQELRFGYTF
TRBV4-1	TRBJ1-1	CASSPKGGAEAFF
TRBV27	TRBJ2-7	CASRTTYGGSIEQYF
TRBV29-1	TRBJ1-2	CSVEVGVGYGYTF
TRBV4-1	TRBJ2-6	CASSQDRGAGANVLTF